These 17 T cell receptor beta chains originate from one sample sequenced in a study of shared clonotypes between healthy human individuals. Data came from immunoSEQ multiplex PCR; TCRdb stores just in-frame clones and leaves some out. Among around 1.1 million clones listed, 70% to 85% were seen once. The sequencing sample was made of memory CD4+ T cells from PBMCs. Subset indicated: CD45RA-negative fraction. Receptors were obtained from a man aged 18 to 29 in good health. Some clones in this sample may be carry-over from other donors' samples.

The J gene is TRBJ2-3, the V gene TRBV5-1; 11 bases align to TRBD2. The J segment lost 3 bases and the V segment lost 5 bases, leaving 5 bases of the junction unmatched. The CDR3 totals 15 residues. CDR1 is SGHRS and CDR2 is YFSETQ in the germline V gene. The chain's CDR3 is CASRPTSGNTDTQYF. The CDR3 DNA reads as TGCGCCAGCAGACCGACTAGCGGGAATACAGATACGCAGTATTTT.

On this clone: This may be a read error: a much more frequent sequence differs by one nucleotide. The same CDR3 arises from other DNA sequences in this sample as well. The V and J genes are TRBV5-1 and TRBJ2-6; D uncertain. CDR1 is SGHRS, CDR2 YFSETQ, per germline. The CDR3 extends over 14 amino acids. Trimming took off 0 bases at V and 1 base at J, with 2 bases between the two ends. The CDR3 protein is CASSLGSGANVLTF. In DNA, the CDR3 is TGCGCCAGCAGCTTGGGTTCTGGGGCCAACGTCCTGACTTTC. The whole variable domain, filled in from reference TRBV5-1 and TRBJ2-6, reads KAGVTQTPRYLIKTRGQQVTLSCSPISGHRSVSWYQQTPGQGLQFLFEYFSETQRNKGNFPGRFSGRQFSNSRSEMNVSTLELGDSALYLCASSLGSGANVLTFGAGSRLTVL.

The CDR3 loop reads CASSLDGDYGYTF. CDR3 nucleotide sequence: TGTGCCAGCAGCCTCGACGGAGACTATGGCTACACCTTC. The J gene is TRBJ1-2, the V gene TRBV7-9; D gene ambiguous. Trimming removed 5 bases from V and 3 bases from J, with 10 bases in between. There are 13 residues in the CDR3. The germline V gene encodes CDR1 SEHNR and CDR2 FQNEAQ (reference sequence).

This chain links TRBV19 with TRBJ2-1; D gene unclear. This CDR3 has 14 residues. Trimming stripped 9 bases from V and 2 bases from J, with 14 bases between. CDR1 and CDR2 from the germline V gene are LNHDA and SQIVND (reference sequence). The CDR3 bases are TGTGCCAGCAGTCTCGGCAGAGCCTACAATGAGCAGTTCTTC. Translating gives CASSLGRAYNEQFF.

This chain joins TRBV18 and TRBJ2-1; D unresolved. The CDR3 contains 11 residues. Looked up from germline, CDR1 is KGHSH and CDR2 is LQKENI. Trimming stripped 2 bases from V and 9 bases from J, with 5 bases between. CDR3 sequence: CASSPGREQFF. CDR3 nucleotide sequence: TGTGCCAGCTCACCAGGCCGTGAGCAGTTCTTC.

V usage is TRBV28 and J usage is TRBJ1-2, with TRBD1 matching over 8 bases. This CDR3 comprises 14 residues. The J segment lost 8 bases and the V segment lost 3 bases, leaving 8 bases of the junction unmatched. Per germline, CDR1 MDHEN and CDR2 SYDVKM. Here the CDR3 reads CASSFGRGLGGYTF. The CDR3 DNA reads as TGTGCCAGCAGTTTTGGCAGGGGGCTGGGAGGCTACACCTTC.

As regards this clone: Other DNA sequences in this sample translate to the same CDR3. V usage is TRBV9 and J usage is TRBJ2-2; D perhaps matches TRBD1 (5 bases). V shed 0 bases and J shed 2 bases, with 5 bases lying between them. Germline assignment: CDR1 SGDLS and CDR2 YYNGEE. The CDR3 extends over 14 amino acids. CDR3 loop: CASSVGTNTGELFF. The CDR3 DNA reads TGTGCCAGCAGCGTAGGGACAAACACCGGGGAGCTGTTTTTT.

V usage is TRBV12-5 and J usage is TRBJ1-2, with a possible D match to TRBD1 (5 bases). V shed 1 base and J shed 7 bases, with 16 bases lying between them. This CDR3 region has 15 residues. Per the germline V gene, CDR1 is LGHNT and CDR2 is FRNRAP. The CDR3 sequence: CASGLAGAGPRGYTF. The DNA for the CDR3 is TGTGCTAGTGGTTTGGCTGGGGCAGGTCCCCGTGGCTACACCTTC.

CDR3 protein: CASSRQGGFNTEAFF. The DNA of the CDR3 is TGTGCCAGCAGTCGACAGGGCGGGTTTAACACTGAAGCTTTCTTT. J is TRBJ1-1 and V is TRBV2; 7 nucleotides agree with TRBD1. Germline V lookup: CDR1 SNHLY, CDR2 FYNNEI. The CDR3 is 15 amino acids. V lost 5 bases to trimming and J lost 2 bases; unmatched junction nucleotides: 8.

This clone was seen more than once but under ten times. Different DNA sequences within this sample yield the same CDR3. The CDR3 loop is CASSLAATTYNEQFF. The CDR3 nucleotides read TGTGCCAGCAGCTTGGCCGCGACTACCTACAATGAGCAGTTCTTC. V gene TRBV5-4 combines with J gene TRBJ2-1, with a weak D call TRBD2 (5 bases). Trimming pared 0 bases from V and 2 bases from J, leaving 9 bases between. Germline V CDR1 and CDR2: SGHNT, YYREEE (reference sequence). CDR3 length equals 15 residues.

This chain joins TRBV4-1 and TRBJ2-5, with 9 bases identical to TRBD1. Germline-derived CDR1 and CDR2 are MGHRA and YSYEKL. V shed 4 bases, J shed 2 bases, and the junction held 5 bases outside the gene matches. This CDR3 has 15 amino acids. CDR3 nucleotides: TGCGCCAGCAGCCGCCGGACAGGGGCGCAAGAGACCCAGTACTTC. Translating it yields CASSRRTGAQETQYF.

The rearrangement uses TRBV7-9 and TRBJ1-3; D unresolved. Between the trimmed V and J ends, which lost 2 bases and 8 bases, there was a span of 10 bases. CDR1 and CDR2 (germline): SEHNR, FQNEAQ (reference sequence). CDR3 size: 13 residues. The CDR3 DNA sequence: TGTGCCAGCAGCTTAATTCTTCGGGACACCATATATTTT. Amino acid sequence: CASSLILRDTIYF.

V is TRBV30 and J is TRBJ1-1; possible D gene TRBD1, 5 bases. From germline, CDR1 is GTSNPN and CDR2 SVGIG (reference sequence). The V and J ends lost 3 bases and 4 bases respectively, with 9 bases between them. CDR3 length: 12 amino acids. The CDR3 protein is CAWRGEGTEAFF. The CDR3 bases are TGTGCCTGGAGGGGGGAGGGCACTGAAGCTTTCTTT.

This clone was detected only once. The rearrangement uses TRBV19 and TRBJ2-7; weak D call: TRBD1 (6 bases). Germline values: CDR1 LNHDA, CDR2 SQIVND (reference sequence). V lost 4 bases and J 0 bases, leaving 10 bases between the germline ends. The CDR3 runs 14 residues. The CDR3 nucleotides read TGTGCCAGTAGTAGGGGACATATCTCCTACGAGCAGTACTTC. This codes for CASSRGHISYEQYF.

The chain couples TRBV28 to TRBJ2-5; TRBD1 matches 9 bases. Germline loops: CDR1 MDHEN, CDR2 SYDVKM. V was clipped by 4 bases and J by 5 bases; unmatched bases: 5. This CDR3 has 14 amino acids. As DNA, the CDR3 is TGTGCCAGCAGTTCCCACAGGGGGCAGGAGACCCAGTACTTC. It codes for CASSSHRGQETQYF.

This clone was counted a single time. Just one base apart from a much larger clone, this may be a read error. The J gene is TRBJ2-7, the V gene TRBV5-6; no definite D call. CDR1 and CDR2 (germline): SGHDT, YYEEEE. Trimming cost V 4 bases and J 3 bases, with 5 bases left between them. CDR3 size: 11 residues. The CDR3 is CASSAGYEQYF. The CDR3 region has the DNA TGTGCCAGCAGCGCCGGCTACGAGCAGTACTTC. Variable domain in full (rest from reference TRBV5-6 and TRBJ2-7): DAGVTQSPTHLIKTRGQQVTLRCSPKSGHDTVSWYQQALGQGPQFIFQYYEEEERQRGNFPDRFSGHQFPNYSSELNVNALLLGDSALYLCASSAGYEQYFGPGTRLTVT.

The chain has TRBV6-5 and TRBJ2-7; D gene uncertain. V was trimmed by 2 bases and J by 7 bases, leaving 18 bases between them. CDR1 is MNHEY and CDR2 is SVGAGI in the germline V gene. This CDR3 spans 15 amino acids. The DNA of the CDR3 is TGTGCCAGCAGTTACGCAGGCCATCTACGATCTGAGCAGTACTTC. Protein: CASSYAGHLRSEQYF.